The TCR beta chain described here comes from a study of blood T cells in healthy people across ages. Broader study findings: Donors of long life had a larger count of naive CD4+ cells and greater diversity than aged donors.

For this clonotype: What it recognizes is unknown.

The V end lost 4 bases, the J end lost 3 bases, and 19 bases lay between the germline ends. The CDR3 extends over 17 amino acids. The V gene's germline CDR1 is KGHDR and CDR2 SFDVKD. Alongside a J-beta primer mix, a sample-barcoded 5' primer served in a second PCR lasting roughly 6 to 11 cycles. TCRdb redid the calling of the 5' RACE reads with MiXCR, one entry per CDR3 protein. The repertoire has 600,000 or so distinct CDR3 sequences, roughly 30% of them found once; the top ten carry roughly 14%. The clonotype comes from a woman over 75 in good health. The chain uses TRBV24-1 and TRBJ2-3; TRBD1 is a possible D gene (6 bases). Source material: blood. The CDR3 is CATSDLPRGSRTDTQYF. The CDR3, as DNA: TGTGCCACCAGTGACCTCCCCAGGGGATCCAGAACAGATACGCAGTATTTT.